What follows are 20 T cell receptor beta chains derived from one specimen sequenced in a study of Ad26.COV2.S vaccination and SARS-CoV-2 variants (dated by TCRdb to the early 2020s). Library method: the immunoSEQ multiplex PCR assay. TCRdb stores this immuneACCESS table with in-frame sequences only. Part of the clones is absent; in the studies checked, under half of the shortfall reflects unresolved V genes, and no reason is known for the rest. This sample is represented by about 420,000 clones; 70% to 90% of them were singletons. The top ten clones comprise 3.6% of the sample. The label giving this sample's treatment or condition can be read as: roughly 19 received Ad26.COV2.S at low or high dose, single or two shots; a few received placebo; per-sample allocation not given. For vaccine and placebo recipients, the sequenced repertoires came from samples collected on day 63 after the first injection.

Sequenced material: peripheral blood, taken in a trial of Ad26.COV2.S vaccine versus placebo. All receptors come from a person between 18 and 65 years old who received the Ad26.COV2.S COVID-19 vaccine or a placebo.

This chain links TRBV7-9 with TRBJ1-5; TRBD1 aligns across 7 bases. The junction had 3 bases not matched to a gene; V was cut back by 4 bases and J by 3 bases. The V gene's germline CDR1 is SEHNR and CDR2 FQNEAQ (reference sequence). The CDR3 is 14 amino acids. CDR3 in DNA: TGTGCCAGCAGCTCGGGACAGCCCAATCAGCCCCAGCATTTT. It encodes CASSSGQPNQPQHF.

The V gene is TRBV15, the J gene TRBJ1-1; D may be TRBD1 (5 bases). CDR1 is LNHNV, CDR2 YYDKDF, per germline (reference sequence). The CDR3 totals 13 residues. V was clipped by 0 bases and J by 10 bases, with 12 bases between them. CDR3 in amino acids: CATSRDDQGRAFF. CDR3 coding DNA: TGTGCCACCAGCAGAGATGATCAGGGAAGAGCTTTCTTT.

The CDR3 DNA reads as TGTGCCTGGAGCGTTAACGGGTTGGATGAAAAACTGTTTTTT. It yields the protein CAWSVNGLDEKLFF. This rearrangement joins TRBV30 to TRBJ1-4; D uncertain. Germline CDR1 and CDR2: GTSNPN and SVGIG (reference sequence). Trimming took off 3 bases at V and 6 bases at J, with 14 bases between the two ends. The CDR3 loop spans 14 amino acids. The variable domain in full, completed from reference TRBV30 and TRBJ1-4, reads SQTIHQWPATLVQPVGSPLSLECTVEGTSNPNLYWYRQAAGRGLQLLFYSVGIGQISSEVPQNLSASRPQDRQFILSSKKLLLSDSGFYLCAWSVNGLDEKLFFGSGTQLSVL.

The chain uses TRBV30 and TRBJ2-1; 13 nucleotides match TRBD2. CDR1 GTSNPN and CDR2 SVGIG come from the germline V gene (reference sequence). The CDR3 totals 17 residues. Trimming took 2 bases from V and 5 from J; bases not matched to a gene: 9. This CDR3 is CAWSRRSGLAGHNEQFF. DNA for the CDR3: TGTGCCTGGAGTCGGAGATCGGGACTAGCGGGGCACAATGAGCAGTTCTTC.

The chain links TRBV10-3 to TRBJ1-2; D unresolved. Germline lookup yields CDR1 ENHRY and CDR2 SYGVKD. The V and J ends lost 0 bases and 9 bases respectively, with 11 bases between them. The CDR3 spans 13 residues. The CDR3 here is CAISESRGISYTF. DNA of the CDR3: TGTGCCATCAGTGAGTCCCGTGGGATTAGCTACACCTTC.

The genes are TRBV23-1 and TRBJ1-5; TRBD1 aligns across 8 bases. TRBV23-1 is reported as an ORF; its role is uncertain. CDR3 size: 14 residues. V shed 4 bases and J 5 bases; nucleotides not matched to a gene: 4. CDR3 in amino acids: CASSPYRGYQPQHF. CDR3 DNA: TGCGCCAGCAGTCCGTACAGGGGGTATCAGCCCCAGCATTTT.

This clone occurred a few times. CDR3 nucleotides: TGCGCCAGCAGCCTAACCGGGACAGGGGTCCCTCTCGTCAGGTTTTCACCCCTCCACTTT. As protein: CASSLTGTGVPLVRFSPLHF. This chain joins TRBV4-3 and TRBJ1-6, with TRBD1 matching 10 bases. Trimming at V came to 4 bases and at J to 9 bases, leaving 21 bases not matched to a gene. Germline CDR1 is LGHNA and CDR2 is YSLEER. The length of the CDR3 is 20 residues.

The chain has TRBV6-5 and TRBJ2-7; maybe TRBD1 (5 bases). The CDR3 runs 14 residues. The germline V gene encodes CDR1 MNHEY and CDR2 SVGAGI. V was trimmed by 5 bases and J by 0 bases, leaving 11 bases between them. The CDR3 DNA is TGTGCCAGCAGTATCACAGGAATCTCCTACGAGCAGTACTTC. Translating it yields CASSITGISYEQYF.

This clone is a singleton in its sample. The chain employs TRBV2 and TRBJ1-4; D remains ambiguous. CDR1 and CDR2 (germline): SNHLY, FYNNEI. Trimming removed 6 bases from V and 8 bases from J, with 13 bases in between. The CDR3 length is 13 residues. The CDR3 loop reads CASSGWALEKLFF. The CDR3 DNA follows: TGTGCCAGCAGCGGATGGGCCCTGGAAAAACTGTTTTTT.

The V gene is TRBV10-2, the J gene TRBJ2-7; 8 nucleotides match TRBD1. The CDR3 covers 14 residues. The V gene end was trimmed by 6 bases and the J gene end by 1 base; junction bases not matched to a gene: 5. In germline, CDR1 is WSHSY, CDR2 SAAADI. The CDR3 DNA sequence: TGCGCCAGCAGCCACGGACAGGGTTCCTACGAGCAGTACTTC. Protein product: CASSHGQGSYEQYF.

V gene TRBV11-2 combines with J gene TRBJ1-2, with 7 positions matching TRBD1. With V trimmed by 6 bases and J by 2 bases, 0 bases remained unmatched. This CDR3 region has 12 residues. Germline V gene sequence: CDR1 SGHAT, CDR2 FQNNGV. CDR3 sequence: CASRTGNYGYTF. The CDR3, as DNA: TGTGCCAGCAGGACAGGGAACTATGGCTACACCTTC.

J is TRBJ2-7 and V is TRBV7-8; D not resolved. V was clipped by 5 bases and J by 0 bases, with 14 bases between them. The germline V gene has CDR1 SGHVS and CDR2 FQNEAQ. This CDR3 is built from 15 residues. The CDR3 nucleotides read TGTGCCAGCAGCCTAAACTTTTTGTACTCCTACGAGCAGTACTTC. The encoded protein is CASSLNFLYSYEQYF.

A single count supports this clone. The rearrangement links TRBV9 to TRBJ2-1; 7 nucleotides line up with TRBD1. After removal of 4 bases from V and 6 bases from J, the junction contained 10 bases not matched to a gene. Germline V gene data show CDR1 as SGDLS and CDR2 as YYNGEE. The CDR3 is 15 amino acids. CDR3 in amino acids: CASSPRTGRVNEQFF. The DNA of the CDR3 is TGTGCCAGCAGCCCGCGGACAGGAAGGGTCAATGAGCAGTTCTTC.

The chain uses TRBV2 and TRBJ2-7; D not certain. The CDR3 loop spans 13 amino acids. Germline-derived CDR1 and CDR2 are SNHLY and FYNNEI. The V end lost 8 bases, the J end lost 7 bases, and 18 bases lay between the germline ends. The DNA for the CDR3 is TGTGCCAGCGGAGCTACCGGTGTTCTGGAGCAGTACTTC. It encodes CASGATGVLEQYF.

The rearrangement uses TRBV28 and TRBJ2-4; weak D call: TRBD1 (6 bases). Trimming shortened V by 5 bases and J by 5 bases, and 13 bases separated the two germline ends. This CDR3 contains 14 residues. Germline V lookup: CDR1 MDHEN, CDR2 SYDVKM. The CDR3 sequence: CASSPNRVENIQYF. The CDR3 DNA reads as TGTGCCAGCAGTCCGAACAGGGTAGAAAACATTCAGTACTTC. The full variable domain, rest sourced from reference TRBV28 and TRBJ2-4, is DVKVTQSSRYLVKRTGEKVFLECVQDMDHENMFWYRQDPGLGLRLIYFSYDVKMKEKGDIPEGYSVSREKKERFSLILESASTNQTSMYLCASSPNRVENIQYFGAGTRLSVL.

The chain links TRBV10-1 to TRBJ2-7; 9 nucleotides align to TRBD1. Germline V lookup: CDR1 WNHNN, CDR2 SYGVQD (reference sequence). The CDR3 length is 14 residues. The ends lost 7 bases at V and 3 bases at J; junction bases unmatched: 7. CDR3 sequence reads: CASTQPGQGYEQYF. The CDR3 coding sequence is TGCGCCAGCACCCAACCGGGACAGGGCTACGAGCAGTACTTC.

V is TRBV12-3 or TRBV12-4 and J is TRBJ2-5; D not resolved. The V end lost 5 bases, the J end lost 0 bases, and 1 base lay between the germline ends. The CDR3 runs 11 residues. The CDR3 nucleotides are TGTGCCAGCAGTGACCAAGAGACCCAGTACTTC. Translating it yields CASSDQETQYF.

This clone was picked up one time. V and J are TRBV28 and TRBJ2-1, with 7 bases matching TRBD1. With 8 bases clipped from V and 3 bases from J, the junction kept 7 bases outside the gene matches. CDR1 and CDR2 from the germline V gene are MDHEN and SYDVKM. This CDR3 contains 14 residues. CDR3 sequence reads: CASLSRGNYNEQFF. CDR3 sequence (DNA): TGTGCCAGCCTGAGCAGGGGGAACTACAATGAGCAGTTCTTC.

The J gene is TRBJ1-5, the V gene TRBV5-1; 7 bases agree with TRBD1. Germline V gene sequence: CDR1 SGHRS, CDR2 YFSETQ. V lost 0 bases and J lost 6; bases outside the gene matches: 3. The CDR3 sequence is 14 residues long. The CDR3 reads CASSLGAGGQPQHF. For the CDR3, the DNA is TGCGCCAGCAGCTTGGGGGCAGGGGGTCAGCCCCAGCATTTT.

This rearrangement joins TRBV6-2 or TRBV6-3 to TRBJ1-2; TRBD1 aligns across 7 bases. The J segment lost 5 bases and the V segment lost 6 bases, leaving 6 bases of the junction unmatched. The CDR3 has 13 residues. CDR1 and CDR2 from the germline V gene are MNHEY and SVGEGT. CDR3 DNA: TGTGCCAGCAGCCCCGGGACAGAATATGGCTACACCTTC. It is translated as CASSPGTEYGYTF.